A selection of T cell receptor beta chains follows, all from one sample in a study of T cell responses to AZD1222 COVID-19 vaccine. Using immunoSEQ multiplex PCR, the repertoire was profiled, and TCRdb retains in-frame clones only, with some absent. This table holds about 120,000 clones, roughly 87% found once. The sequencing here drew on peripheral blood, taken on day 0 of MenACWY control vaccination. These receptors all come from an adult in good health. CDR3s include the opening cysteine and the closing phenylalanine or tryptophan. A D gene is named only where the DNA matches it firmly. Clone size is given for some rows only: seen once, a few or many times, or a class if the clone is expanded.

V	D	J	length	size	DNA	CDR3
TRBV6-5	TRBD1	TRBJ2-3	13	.	TGTGCCAGCAGCGCAGGGGGCGCAGATACGCAGTATTTT	CASSAGGADTQYF
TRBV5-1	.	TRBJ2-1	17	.	TGCGCCAGCAGCCCCCATGGGGGACGGAGCTCCTACAATGAGCAGTTCTTC	CASSPHGGRSSYNEQFF
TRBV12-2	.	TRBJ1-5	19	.	TGTGCAAGTCGCTTAGCGCTAGGAAGGGGACGCACAAGCAATCAGCCCCAGCATTTT	CASRLALGRGRTSNQPQHF
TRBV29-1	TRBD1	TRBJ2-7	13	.	TGCAGCGTTGCCGGGACAGGGGACGACGAGCAGTACTTC	CSVAGTGDDEQYF
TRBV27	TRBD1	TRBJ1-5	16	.	TGTGCCAGCAGTGGGCGGGGACAGACTAGCAATCAGCCCCAGCATTTT	CASSGRGQTSNQPQHF
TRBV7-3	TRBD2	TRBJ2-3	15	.	TGTGCCAGCAGCTTAGGGACTAGCGGGATCTATACGCAGTATTTT	CASSLGTSGIYTQYF
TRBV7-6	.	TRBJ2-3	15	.	TGTGCCAGCAGCTTAGTTCCCCCGGGCACAGATACGCAGTATTTT	CASSLVPPGTDTQYF
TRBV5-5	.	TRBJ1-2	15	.	TGTGCCAGCAGCTTGGCCTCATGGGTGGGAAATGGCTACACCTTC	CASSLASWVGNGYTF
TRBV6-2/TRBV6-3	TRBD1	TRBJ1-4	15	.	TGTGCCAGCAGTTACTCGAGAGGGGGCGAAGAAAAACTGTTTTTT	CASSYSRGGEEKLFF
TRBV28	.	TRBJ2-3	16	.	TGTGCCAGCAGCGTTGGATCAGGATCCAGCACAGATACGCAGTATTTT	CASSVGSGSSTDTQYF
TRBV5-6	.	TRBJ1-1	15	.	TGTGCCAGCAGCTCACCTTATTTTAGTGGTGGTGAAGCTTTCTTT	CASSSPYFSGGEAFF
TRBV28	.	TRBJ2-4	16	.	TGTGCCAGCAAGTTGAGACAACGGGGAGCCAAAAACATTCAGTACTTC	CASKLRQRGAKNIQYF
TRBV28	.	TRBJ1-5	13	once	TGTGCCAGCAGCTACAGGTTAAATCAGCCCCAGCATTTT	CASSYRLNQPQHF
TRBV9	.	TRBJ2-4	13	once	TGTGCCAGCAGCCCACCCGGGAGAAGCATTCAGTACTTC	CASSPPGRSIQYF
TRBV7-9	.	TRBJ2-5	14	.	TGTGCCAGCAGCCCCGGAGGGTACCAAGAGACCCAGTACTTC	CASSPGGYQETQYF
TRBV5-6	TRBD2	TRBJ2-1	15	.	TGTGCCAGCAGCTTTTCCCTAGCGGGAGACTATGAGCAGTTCTTC	CASSFSLAGDYEQFF
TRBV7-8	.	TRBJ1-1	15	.	TGTGCCAGCAGCTTCATTATAAATCTGAACACTGAAGCTTTCTTT	CASSFIINLNTEAFF
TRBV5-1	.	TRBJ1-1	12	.	TGCGCCAGCAGCTTGGTCGGGGATGAAGCTTTCTTT	CASSLVGDEAFF
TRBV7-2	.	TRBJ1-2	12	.	TGTGCCAGCAGTACCCGGGACTCTGGCTACACCTTC	CASSTRDSGYTF
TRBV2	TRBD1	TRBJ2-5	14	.	TGTGCCAGCAGTGATCAGGGGGCCGGGGAGACCCAGTACTTC	CASSDQGAGETQYF
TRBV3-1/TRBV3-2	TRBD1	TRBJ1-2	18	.	TGTGCCAGCAGCTACTTACTTCGCCGACAGGGGAGGGAATATGGCTACACCTTC	CASSYLLRRQGREYGYTF
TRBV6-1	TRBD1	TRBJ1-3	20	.	TGTGCCAGCAGTGAATCATCTCGGGTAGGGGGCTCAGGCTCTGGAAACACCATATATTTT	CASSESSRVGGSGSGNTIYF
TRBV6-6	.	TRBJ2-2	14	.	TGTGCCAGCAAGCAAGGGGGGCATGGCGGGGAGCTGTTTTTT	CASKQGGHGGELFF
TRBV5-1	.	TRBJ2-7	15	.	TGCGCCAGCAGCTTGGATCCAGGGCGGTCCAACGAGCAGTACTTC	CASSLDPGRSNEQYF
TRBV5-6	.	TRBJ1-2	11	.	TGTGCCAGCAGCACCTTGACAGTATACACCTTC	CASSTLTVYTF
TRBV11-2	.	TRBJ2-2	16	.	TGTGCCAGCAGCTTAGATCTGCAGGGATTCACCGGGGAGCTGTTTTTT	CASSLDLQGFTGELFF
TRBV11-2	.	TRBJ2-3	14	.	TGTGCCAGCGCCCGGGGCGCGAGGCCAGATACGCAGTATTTT	CASARGARPDTQYF
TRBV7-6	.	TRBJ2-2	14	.	TGTGCCAGCAGCCCCCTGACACACACCGGGGAGCTGTTTTTT	CASSPLTHTGELFF